The clone carrying this T cell receptor (beta chain) was seen a handful of times. Its antigen is not identified. Lactation, pregnancy, other autoimmune disease or uncontrolled infection excluded patients. Diagnosis rested on symptoms, serum thyroxine and TRAb, thyroid ultrasound, and orbital computed tomography. The source of the sample is a study of T cells in Graves' hyperthyroidism and ophthalmopathy. Findings and limits, study-wide: Ophthalmopathy was predicted by the model a median of approximately 6 months ahead of onset. Separating ophthalmopathy from stable hyperthyroidism was achieved by a 13 V-J model.

The source material, RNA transcripts, was used to amplify TCR beta CDR3 regions. Initially, a first-round RT-PCR of the TCR CDR3 employed the HTBI primer set. Using its own MiXCR run on the multiplex PCR reads, TCRdb lists one record per CDR3 protein. The sample carries 500,000 to 750,000 distinct CDR3 sequences, roughly 50% recorded once. The germline V gene has CDR1 SEHNR and CDR2 FQNEAQ (reference sequence). This CDR3 contains 16 residues. With 5 bases clipped from V and 2 bases from J, the junction kept 6 bases outside the gene matches. Source material: peripheral blood or thyroid tissue (not recorded which). V usage is TRBV7-9 and J usage is TRBJ2-3; 11 nucleotides align to TRBD2. This receptor was identified in a woman aged 18 to 35 with Graves' hyperthyroidism. CDR3 protein: CASSVGTSGDTDTQYF. CDR3 sequence (DNA): TGTGCCAGCAGCGTAGGGACTAGCGGAGACACAGATACGCAGTATTTT.